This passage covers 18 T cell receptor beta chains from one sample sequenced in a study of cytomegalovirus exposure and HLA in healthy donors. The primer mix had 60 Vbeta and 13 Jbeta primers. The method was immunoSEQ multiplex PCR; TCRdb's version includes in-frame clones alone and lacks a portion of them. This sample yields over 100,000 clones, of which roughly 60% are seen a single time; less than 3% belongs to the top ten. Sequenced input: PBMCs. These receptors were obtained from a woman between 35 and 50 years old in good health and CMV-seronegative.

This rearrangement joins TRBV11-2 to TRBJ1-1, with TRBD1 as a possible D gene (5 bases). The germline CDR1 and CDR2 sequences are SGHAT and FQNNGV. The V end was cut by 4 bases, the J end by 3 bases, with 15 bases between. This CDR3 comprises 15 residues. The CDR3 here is CASSYIKGGDTEAFF. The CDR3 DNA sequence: TGTGCCAGCAGCTATATCAAAGGAGGGGACACTGAAGCTTTCTTT.

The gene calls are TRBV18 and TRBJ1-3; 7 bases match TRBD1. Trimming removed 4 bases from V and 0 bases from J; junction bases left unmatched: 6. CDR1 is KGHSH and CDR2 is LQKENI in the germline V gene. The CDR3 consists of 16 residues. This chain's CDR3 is CASSLGQANSGNTIYF. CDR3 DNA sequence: TGTGCCAGCTCACTCGGACAGGCAAACTCTGGAAACACCATATATTTT. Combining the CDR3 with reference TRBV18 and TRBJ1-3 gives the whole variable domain NAGVMQNPRHLVRRRGQEARLRCSPMKGHSHVYWYRQLPEEGLKFMVYLQKENIIDESGMPKERFSAEFPKEGPSILRIQQVVRGDSAAYFCASSLGQANSGNTIYFGEGSWLTVV.

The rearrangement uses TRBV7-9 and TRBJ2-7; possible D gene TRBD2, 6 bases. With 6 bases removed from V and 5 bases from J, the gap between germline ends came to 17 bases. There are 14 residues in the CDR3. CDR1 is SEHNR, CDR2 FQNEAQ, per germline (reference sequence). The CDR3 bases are TGTGCCAGCAGGGGACTCCCACGGTACGACGAGCAGTACTTC. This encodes CASRGLPRYDEQYF.

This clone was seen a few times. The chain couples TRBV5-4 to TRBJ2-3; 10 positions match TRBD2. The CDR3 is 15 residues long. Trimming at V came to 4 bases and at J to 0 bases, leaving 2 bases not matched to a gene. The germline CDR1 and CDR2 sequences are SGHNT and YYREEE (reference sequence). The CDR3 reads CASSPTSGSTDTQYF. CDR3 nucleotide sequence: TGTGCCAGCAGCCCGACTAGCGGGAGCACAGATACGCAGTATTTT.

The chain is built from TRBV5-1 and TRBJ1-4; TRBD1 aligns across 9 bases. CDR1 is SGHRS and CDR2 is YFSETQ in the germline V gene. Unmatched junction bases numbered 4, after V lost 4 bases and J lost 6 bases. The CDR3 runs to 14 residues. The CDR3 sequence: CASSPGQGDEKLFF. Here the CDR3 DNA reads TGCGCCAGCAGCCCGGGACAGGGCGATGAAAAACTGTTTTTT.

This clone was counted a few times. CDR3 region: CASSWTGLSNQPQHF. Written as DNA, the CDR3 is TGCGCCAGCAGCTGGACAGGGCTAAGCAATCAGCCCCAGCATTTT. The chain combines TRBV5-1 with TRBJ1-5; 8 bases are a match to TRBD1. V lost 3 bases and J lost 1; bases outside the gene matches: 3. The CDR3 extends over 15 amino acids. Germline V gene sequence: CDR1 SGHRS, CDR2 YFSETQ. Looking up the rest from reference TRBV5-1 and TRBJ1-5 gives the full variable domain: KAGVTQTPRYLIKTRGQQVTLSCSPISGHRSVSWYQQTPGQGLQFLFEYFSETQRNKGNFPGRFSGRQFSNSRSEMNVSTLELGDSALYLCASSWTGLSNQPQHFGDGTRLSIL.

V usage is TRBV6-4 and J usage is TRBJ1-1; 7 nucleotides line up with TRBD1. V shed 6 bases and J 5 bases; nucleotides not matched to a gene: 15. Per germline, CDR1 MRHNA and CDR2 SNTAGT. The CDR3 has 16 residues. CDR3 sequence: CASSLTWTGSRTEAFF. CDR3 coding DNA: TGTGCCAGCAGCCTAACTTGGACAGGATCGAGGACTGAAGCTTTCTTT.

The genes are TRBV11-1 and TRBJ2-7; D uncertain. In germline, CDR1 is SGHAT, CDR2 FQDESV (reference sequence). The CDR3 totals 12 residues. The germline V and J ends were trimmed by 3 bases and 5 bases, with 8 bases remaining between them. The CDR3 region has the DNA TGTGCCAGCAGCTTTGGCTTGAACGAGCAGTACTTC. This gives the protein CASSFGLNEQYF.

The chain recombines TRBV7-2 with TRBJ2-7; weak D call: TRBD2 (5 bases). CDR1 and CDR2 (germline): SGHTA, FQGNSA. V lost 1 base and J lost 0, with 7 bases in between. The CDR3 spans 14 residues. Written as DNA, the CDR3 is TGTGCCAGCAGCTTAGAGCGGATCTCCTACGAGCAGTACTTC. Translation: CASSLERISYEQYF.

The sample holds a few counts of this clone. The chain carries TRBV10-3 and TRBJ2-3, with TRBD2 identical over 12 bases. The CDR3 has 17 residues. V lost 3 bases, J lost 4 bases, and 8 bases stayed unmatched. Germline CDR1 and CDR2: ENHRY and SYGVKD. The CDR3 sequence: CAISEGVTSGGSDTQYF. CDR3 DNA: TGTGCCATCAGTGAAGGGGTGACTAGCGGGGGCTCAGATACGCAGTATTTT.

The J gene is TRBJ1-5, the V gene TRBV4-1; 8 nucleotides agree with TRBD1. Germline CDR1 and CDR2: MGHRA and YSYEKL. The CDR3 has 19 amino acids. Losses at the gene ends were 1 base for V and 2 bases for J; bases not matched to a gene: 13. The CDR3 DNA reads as TGCGCCAGCAGCCAAGTTGGGACAGGCCTAGTGGGGGGCAATCAGCCCCAGCATTTT. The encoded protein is CASSQVGTGLVGGNQPQHF.

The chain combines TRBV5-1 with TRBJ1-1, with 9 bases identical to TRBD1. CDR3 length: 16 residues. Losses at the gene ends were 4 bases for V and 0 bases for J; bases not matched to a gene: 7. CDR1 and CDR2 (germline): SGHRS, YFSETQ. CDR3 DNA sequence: TGCGCCAGCAGCACCGGGACAGGGACATTGAACACTGAAGCTTTCTTT. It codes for CASSTGTGTLNTEAFF.

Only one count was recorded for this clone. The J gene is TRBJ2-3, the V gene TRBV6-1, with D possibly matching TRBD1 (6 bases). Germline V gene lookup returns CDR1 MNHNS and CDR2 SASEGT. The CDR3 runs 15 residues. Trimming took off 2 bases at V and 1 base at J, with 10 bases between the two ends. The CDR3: CASSEQGSGTDTQYF. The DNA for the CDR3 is TGTGCCAGCAGTGAACAGGGGTCGGGCACAGATACGCAGTATTTT.

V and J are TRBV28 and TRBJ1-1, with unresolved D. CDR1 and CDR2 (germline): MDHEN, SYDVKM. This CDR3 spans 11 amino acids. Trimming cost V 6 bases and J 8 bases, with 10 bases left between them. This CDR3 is CASRLRGEAFF. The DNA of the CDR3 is TGTGCCAGCAGGCTTAGAGGGGAAGCTTTCTTT.

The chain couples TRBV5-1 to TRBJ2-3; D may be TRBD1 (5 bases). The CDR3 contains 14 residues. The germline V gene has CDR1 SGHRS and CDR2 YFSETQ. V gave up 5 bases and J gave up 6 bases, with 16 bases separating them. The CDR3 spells CASRWTRGGDTQYF. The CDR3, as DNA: TGCGCCAGCAGGTGGACAAGAGGTGGCGATACGCAGTATTTT.

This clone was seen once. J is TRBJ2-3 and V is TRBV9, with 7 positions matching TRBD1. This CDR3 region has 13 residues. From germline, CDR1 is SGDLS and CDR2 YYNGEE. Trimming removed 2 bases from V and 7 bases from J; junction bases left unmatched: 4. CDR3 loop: CASSVPGGYTQYF. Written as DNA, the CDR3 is TGTGCCAGCAGCGTTCCAGGGGGATATACGCAGTATTTT.

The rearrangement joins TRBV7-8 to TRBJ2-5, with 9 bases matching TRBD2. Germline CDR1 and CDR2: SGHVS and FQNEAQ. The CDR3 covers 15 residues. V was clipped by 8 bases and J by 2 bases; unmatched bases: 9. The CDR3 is CASHPGLALQETQYF. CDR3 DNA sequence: TGTGCCAGCCACCCGGGACTAGCATTGCAAGAGACCCAGTACTTC.

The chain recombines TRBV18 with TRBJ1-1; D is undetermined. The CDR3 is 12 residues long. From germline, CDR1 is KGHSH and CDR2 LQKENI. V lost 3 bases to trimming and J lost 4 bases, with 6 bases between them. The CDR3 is CASSPRPTEAFF. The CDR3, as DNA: TGTGCCAGCTCACCGCGGCCCACTGAAGCTTTCTTT.